The 30 T cell receptor beta chains in this list originate from one sample, sequenced in a study of shared clonotypes between healthy human individuals (dated by TCRdb to 2019 to 2021). The library was prepared using the immunoSEQ multiplex PCR assay. What TCRdb holds here is the immuneACCESS table cut down to in-frame rearrangements. Part of the clones is not present; checked against another copy, under half of the missing clones reflect an unresolved V gene, and the others are unexplained. This sample lists approximately 2,200,000 clones; around 93% were detected once. The top ten hold around 1.7% of the sample. CD8 naive samples were CD45RO-negative cells positively selected for CCR7, giving a CD45RA+CCR7+ population that excluded TemRA cells. Sequenced: naive CD8+ T cells from PBMCs. Interpreted using the paper, the cell subset or site label stands for: CD45RA+CCR7+. The receptor source for this set is a man aged 18 to 29 in good health. Some clones in this sample may be carry-over from other donors' samples.

To note about this clone: At the DNA level, this CDR3 is encoded by other sequences in the same sample as well. This sequence joins TRBV27 and TRBJ2-1; no firm D call. The germline CDR1 and CDR2 sequences are MNHEY and SMNVEV (reference sequence). This CDR3 comprises 13 residues. Deletions cut 4 bases from V and 1 base from J, with 5 bases between. This chain's CDR3 is CASSSTSYNEQFF. The CDR3, as DNA: TGTGCCAGCAGTTCGACATCCTACAATGAGCAGTTCTTC.

The chain employs TRBV15 and TRBJ2-1, with 7 bases fitting TRBD2. Per the germline V gene, CDR1 is LNHNV and CDR2 is YYDKDF (reference sequence). The CDR3 spans 17 residues. Unmatched junction bases numbered 10, after V lost 0 bases and J lost 5 bases. The chain's CDR3 is CATSRDLSGLSNNEQFF. For the CDR3, the DNA is TGTGCCACCAGCAGAGATTTGTCGGGACTAAGCAACAATGAGCAGTTCTTC.

As regards this clone: A read error is possible here, since a much larger clone lies one base away. Other nucleotide sequences from this sample produce the same CDR3. The chain joins TRBV11-2 to TRBJ1-1; D gene ambiguous. Between the trimmed V and J ends, which lost 0 bases and 1 base, there was a span of 0 bases. The CDR3 loop spans 12 amino acids. Germline lookup yields CDR1 SGHAT and CDR2 FQNNGV. The CDR3 DNA reads as TGTGCCAGCAGCTTAGAGAACACTGAAGCTTTCTTT. Protein sequence: CASSLENTEAFF.

This rearrangement joins TRBV10-3 to TRBJ2-1, with 11 bases lining up with TRBD1. V trimming: 6 bases; J trimming: 5 bases; junction bases outside the gene matches: 6. Germline V gene lookup returns CDR1 ENHRY and CDR2 SYGVKD. This CDR3 has 15 residues. The CDR3 is CAIRGTGGPNNEQFF. CDR3 nucleotides: TGTGCCATCAGGGGGACAGGGGGACCAAACAATGAGCAGTTCTTC.

The chain recombines TRBV7-9 with TRBJ2-7; D remains ambiguous. Germline loops: CDR1 SEHNR, CDR2 FQNEAQ (reference sequence). Trimming took 2 bases from V and 3 from J, leaving 8 bases between them. The CDR3 covers 13 residues. CDR3 bases: TGTGCCAGCAGCTTACTACTGAACTACGAGCAGTACTTC. Its translation: CASSLLLNYEQYF.

The chain recombines TRBV6-6 with TRBJ2-1, with D tentatively TRBD1 or TRBD2 (5 bases each). CDR1 and CDR2 from the germline V gene are MNHNY and SVGAGI (reference sequence). The CDR3 totals 13 residues. V gave up 8 bases and J gave up 8 bases, with 16 bases separating them. CDR3 sequence: CASGTTPYHEQFF. CDR3 in DNA: TGTGCCAGCGGGACCACCCCTTACCATGAGCAGTTCTTC.

This chain links TRBV27 with TRBJ1-1; D is uncertain. The CDR3 covers 15 residues. V dropped 5 bases and J dropped 1 base, with 14 bases sitting between them. In germline, CDR1 is MNHEY, CDR2 SMNVEV (reference sequence). The CDR3 is CASSPRPRGNTEAFF. In nucleotides, the CDR3 is TGTGCCAGCAGTCCACGGCCCCGGGGGAACACTGAAGCTTTCTTT.

This clone was counted a few times. This sequence joins TRBV9 and TRBJ1-5, with TRBD1 matching 11 bases. The germline V gene has CDR1 SGDLS and CDR2 YYNGEE. The CDR3 has 15 amino acids. Trimming removed 3 bases from V and 6 bases from J; junction bases left unmatched: 5. CDR3 protein: CASSAHGTGGQPQHF. For the CDR3, the DNA is TGTGCCAGCAGCGCCCACGGGACAGGGGGTCAGCCCCAGCATTTT.

CDR3 DNA sequence: TGCGCCAGCAGCCAAATACGACAGGGGCTAATCTACGAGCAGTACTTC. This translates into CASSQIRQGLIYEQYF. The chain links TRBV4-1 to TRBJ2-7, with TRBD1 matching 8 bases. The CDR3 consists of 16 residues. Germline trimming cut 2 bases from V and 3 bases from J; bases unmatched to any gene: 9. CDR1 and CDR2 (germline): MGHRA, YSYEKL.

Comment on this clone: Distinct nucleotide sequences in the sample also encode this CDR3. J is TRBJ1-5 and V is TRBV4-3; D unclear. Trimming took 1 base from V and 0 from J, leaving 4 bases between them. This CDR3 is built from 14 residues. CDR1 LGHNA and CDR2 YSLEER come from the germline V gene. Written as DNA, the CDR3 is TGCGCCAGCAGCCAAGCCCATAGCAATCAGCCCCAGCATTTT. This translates into CASSQAHSNQPQHF.

The sample holds a few counts of this clone. This sequence joins TRBV19 and TRBJ2-2; D is undetermined. V was cut by 9 bases and J by 2 bases, with 10 bases left in between. The germline gives CDR1 LNHDA, CDR2 SQIVND (reference sequence). The CDR3 runs to 13 residues. In DNA form, the CDR3 reads TGTGCCAGCAGGCACCTCAACACCGGGGAGCTGTTTTTT. Protein: CASRHLNTGELFF.

This rearrangement joins TRBV6-5 to TRBJ2-1; 7 positions agree with TRBD1. CDR1 and CDR2 (germline): MNHEY, SVGAGI. The junction had 6 bases not matched to a gene; V was cut back by 7 bases and J by 9 bases. The CDR3 has 12 residues. The CDR3 sequence: CASTNRGGEQFF. The CDR3 coding sequence is TGTGCCAGCACTAACAGGGGCGGTGAGCAGTTCTTC.

The gene calls are TRBV19 and TRBJ1-2; D is uncertain. Trimming pared 4 bases from V and 8 bases from J, leaving 20 bases between. The CDR3 length is 15 residues. The germline gives CDR1 LNHDA, CDR2 SQIVND (reference sequence). The CDR3 coding sequence is TGTGCCAGTAGTACCCCCCGCCGGGGAGTGGGGGGCTACACCTTC. This translates into CASSTPRRGVGGYTF.

The CDR3 sequence: CASSERLAGTNEQFF. As DNA, the CDR3 is TGCGCCAGCAGTGAGAGACTAGCGGGAACCAATGAGCAGTTCTTC. The V and J genes are TRBV10-2 and TRBJ2-1; 11 nucleotides align to TRBD2. The V and J ends lost 2 bases and 6 bases, in that order; junction bases with no gene match: 3. Germline-derived CDR1 and CDR2 are WSHSY and SAAADI. There are 15 residues in the CDR3.

This clone turned up a few times. The chain is built from TRBV28 and TRBJ1-1; 9 bases agree with TRBD1. The germline V gene encodes CDR1 MDHEN and CDR2 SYDVKM. The CDR3 has 15 amino acids. The trim removed 3 bases at V and 6 bases at J, leaving 8 bases unmatched. The chain's CDR3 is CASSFLTGGIPEAFF. In DNA form, the CDR3 reads TGTGCCAGCAGTTTCTTAACAGGGGGCATCCCTGAAGCTTTCTTT.

For this clone: This same CDR3 is encoded by further DNA sequences in the sample. The chain employs TRBV27 and TRBJ2-7, with unresolved D. This CDR3 region has 13 residues. Germline V lookup: CDR1 MNHEY, CDR2 SMNVEV (reference sequence). Trimming took 3 bases from V and 0 from J, leaving 6 bases between them. The CDR3 bases are TGTGCCAGCAGTTTGCTCAGCTCCTACGAGCAGTACTTC. Residues: CASSLLSSYEQYF.

On this clone itself: Other nucleotide sequences in the sample specify the same CDR3. V is TRBV6-1 and J is TRBJ2-7; 7 bases line up with TRBD1. This CDR3 is 13 amino acids long. Germline V gives CDR1 MNHNS, CDR2 SASEGT. Germline trimming cut 2 bases from V and 3 bases from J; bases unmatched to any gene: 1. The CDR3 nucleotides are TGTGCCAGCAGTGAATACAGGGGCTACGAGCAGTACTTC. Translation: CASSEYRGYEQYF.

The chain recombines TRBV7-2 with TRBJ2-7, with D possibly TRBD1 on 5 matching bases. Germline CDR1 reads SGHTA; CDR2 reads FQGNSA. The V end lost 1 base, the J end lost 4 bases, and 11 bases lay between the germline ends. The CDR3 spans 14 residues. The CDR3 sequence is CASSLVSRAYEQYF. The CDR3 nucleotides are TGTGCCAGCAGCTTAGTCTCCAGGGCTTACGAGCAGTACTTC.

The V call is TRBV6-6, the J call TRBJ2-5; TRBD2 aligns across 15 bases. The junction had 3 bases not matched to a gene; V was cut back by 6 bases and J by 1 base. Germline values: CDR1 MNHNY, CDR2 SVGAGI (reference sequence). The CDR3 runs to 16 residues. As DNA, the CDR3 is TGTGCCAGCAGGGGGACTAGCGGGAGGAGCCAAGAGACCCAGTACTTC. This encodes CASRGTSGRSQETQYF.

This chain links TRBV18 with TRBJ2-3, with D maybe TRBD2 (5 bases). V lost 3 bases, J lost 2 bases, and 15 bases lay in between. Looked up from germline, CDR1 is KGHSH and CDR2 is LQKENI. This CDR3 is 16 amino acids long. CDR3 bases: TGTGCCAGCTCACCCCGCGAGGGCCGGGACACAGATACGCAGTATTTT. Amino acids: CASSPREGRDTDTQYF. Looking up the rest from reference TRBV18 and TRBJ2-3 gives the full variable domain: NAGVMQNPRHLVRRRGQEARLRCSPMKGHSHVYWYRQLPEEGLKFMVYLQKENIIDESGMPKERFSAEFPKEGPSILRIQQVVRGDSAAYFCASSPREGRDTDTQYFGPGTRLTVL.

This chain connects TRBV7-6 to TRBJ2-3; D not resolved. Trimming took 8 bases from V and 4 from J, leaving 10 bases between them. This CDR3 comprises 12 residues. Germline V gene sequence: CDR1 SGHVS, CDR2 FNYEAQ. The CDR3 sequence is CASFSFSDTQYF. DNA for the CDR3: TGTGCCAGCTTTTCTTTTTCAGATACGCAGTATTTT.

The chain couples TRBV7-9 to TRBJ2-1; 10 bases align to TRBD1. This CDR3 contains 14 residues. V was pared by 5 bases and J by 5 bases, with 3 bases of the junction left unmatched. Per germline, CDR1 SEHNR and CDR2 FQNEAQ (reference sequence). The CDR3 DNA reads as TGTGCCAGCAGCACGGACAGGGGGGACAATGAGCAGTTCTTC. Translating gives CASSTDRGDNEQFF.

The chain uses TRBV15 and TRBJ2-5; tentative D call: TRBD2 (5 bases). The CDR3 runs to 14 residues. Germline V gene data show CDR1 as LNHNV and CDR2 as YYDKDF (reference sequence). V was trimmed by 3 bases and J by 5 bases, leaving 13 bases between them. The CDR3, as DNA: TGTGCCACCAGCAGCGCAAGGGAGAGGGAGACCCAGTACTTC. This codes for CATSSARERETQYF.

The genes are TRBV27 and TRBJ2-1, with D uncertain. This CDR3 region has 14 residues. The ends were cut back, 1 base at V and 7 bases at J, with 11 bases in the middle. CDR1 is MNHEY, CDR2 SMNVEV, per germline (reference sequence). This CDR3 is CASSLWSAQNEQFF. CDR3 nucleotide sequence: TGTGCCAGCAGTTTATGGTCAGCACAGAATGAGCAGTTCTTC.

The chain combines TRBV2 with TRBJ2-7; 11 nucleotides agree with TRBD2. This CDR3 has 15 amino acids. V shed 4 bases and J 3 bases; nucleotides not matched to a gene: 5. The germline V gene has CDR1 SNHLY and CDR2 FYNNEI. This chain's CDR3 is CASSAGTSGLYEQYF. CDR3 in DNA: TGTGCCAGCAGTGCCGGGACTAGCGGCCTCTACGAGCAGTACTTC. Drawing the rest from reference TRBV2 and TRBJ2-7, the complete variable domain is EPEVTQTPSHQVTQMGQEVILRCVPISNHLYFYWYRQILGQKVEFLVSFYNNEISEKSEIFDDQFSVERPDGSNFTLKIRSTKLEDSAMYFCASSAGTSGLYEQYFGPGTRLTVT.

The chain combines TRBV7-6 with TRBJ2-7; TRBD1 matches 7 bases. The CDR3 has 14 residues. Trimming cost V 5 bases and J 4 bases; bases outside gene matches: 8. CDR1 and CDR2 (germline): SGHVS, FNYEAQ. This CDR3 reads CASSPGTEGYEQYF. DNA for the CDR3: TGTGCCAGCAGCCCCGGGACAGAAGGGTACGAGCAGTACTTC.

This clone was detected a few times. V gene TRBV6-5 combines with J gene TRBJ2-7, with a possible D match to TRBD1 (6 bases). V lost 2 bases, J lost 0 bases, and 8 bases lay in between. The germline V gene has CDR1 MNHEY and CDR2 SVGAGI. The CDR3 runs 14 residues. Here the CDR3 DNA reads TGTGCCAGCAGTTACGGGGACAACTCCTACGAGCAGTACTTC. Its translation: CASSYGDNSYEQYF.

Details on this clone: In the same sample, other DNA sequences code for this CDR3. The chain employs TRBV27 and TRBJ2-7, with 8 bases matching TRBD2. The CDR3 runs 14 residues. V gave up 4 bases and J gave up 2 bases; unmatched junction bases: 4. CDR1 is MNHEY, CDR2 SMNVEV, per germline (reference sequence). The CDR3 nucleotides read TGTGCCAGCAGTTGGGTAGCGGGGACCTACGAGCAGTACTTC. Translated, it gives CASSWVAGTYEQYF.

This clone was counted a single time. This chain connects TRBV7-9 to TRBJ2-5; TRBD1 aligns across 7 bases. The J segment lost 5 bases and the V segment lost 5 bases, leaving 14 bases of the junction unmatched. The CDR3 extends over 16 amino acids. From germline, CDR1 is SEHNR and CDR2 FQNEAQ (reference sequence). CDR3 bases: TGTGCCAGCAGCCCACCGACTGGACAGGTTGAGGAGACCCAGTACTTC. Encoded protein: CASSPPTGQVEETQYF.

This chain uses TRBV29-1 with TRBJ2-2; TRBD1 is a possible D gene (5 bases). Germline CDR1 SQVTM, CDR2 ANQGSEA. The CDR3 sequence is 12 residues long. Trimming shortened V by 8 bases and J by 7 bases, and 14 bases separated the two germline ends. The DNA of the CDR3 is TGCAGCCACTCAGGGATGGGCGGGGAGCTGTTTTTT. Its translation is CSHSGMGGELFF.